The subject of this entry is one T cell receptor beta chain. Antigen unknown. This record comes from a study of long-term antiretroviral therapy in people with HIV. Run at survey level, the immunoSEQ assay was version v3.0. TCRdb's table, derived via immunoSEQ multiplex PCR, lists solely in-frame clones and lacks some. The sample yields several thousand clones, over 75% seen once. With 5 bases clipped from V and 4 bases from J, the junction kept 11 bases outside the gene matches. The germline V gene encodes CDR1 SGHAT and CDR2 FQDESV (reference sequence). The CDR3 is 17 amino acids. General study points: Repertoire dominance by clones expanded before ART was seen at all time points.

The chain recombines TRBV11-1 with TRBJ2-1; 10 positions agree with TRBD2. The receptor was derived from a woman aged 50 to 60 with HIV. The specimen comprised unsorted PBMCs, sampled 3.7 years after starting antiretroviral therapy. The CDR3 sequence is CASSQVLAGDRYNEQFF. The CDR3, as DNA: TGTGCCAGCAGCCAGGTCCTAGCGGGAGATCGGTACAATGAGCAGTTCTTC.